Listed here are 12 T cell receptor beta chains from one sample, sequenced in a study of T-cell memory formation after mild COVID-19. TCRdb reprocessed the 5' RACE reads via MiXCR and lists one record per CDR3 protein. The table shows roughly 410,000 distinct CDR3 sequences, with about 24% occurring only once. Sequenced sample: PBMCs or a T cell subset sorted from them (not recorded which). These receptors were taken from an adult woman who had mild COVID-19 (a few samples of this study predate the infection). Cell type and time point are not known.

The chain couples TRBV3-1 to TRBJ1-2; the match to TRBD1 covers 9 bases. The CDR3 has 16 residues. The ends lost 4 bases at V and 7 bases at J; junction bases unmatched: 13. Germline V CDR1 and CDR2: LGHDT, YNNKEL (reference sequence). The CDR3 sequence is CASSPSGTGFLRGYTF. The CDR3 DNA reads as TGTGCCAGCAGCCCCTCCGGGACAGGGTTCCTACGTGGCTACACCTTC.

The chain couples TRBV4-3 to TRBJ1-3; D is unclear. The germline V gene has CDR1 LGHNA and CDR2 YSLEER. This CDR3 spans 15 amino acids. Trimming cost V 4 bases and J 4 bases, with 14 bases left between them. CDR3 protein: CASSPMDSAGNTIYF. The CDR3, as DNA: TGCGCCAGCAGCCCCATGGATTCCGCGGGAAACACCATATATTTT.

This clonotype was found a few times. The rearrangement uses TRBV7-9 and TRBJ1-5; D is unresolved. The CDR3 is 15 residues long. Per germline, CDR1 SEHNR and CDR2 FQNEAQ (reference sequence). The germline V and J ends were trimmed by 1 base and 4 bases, with 11 bases remaining between them. The CDR3 bases are TGTGCCAGCAGCTTAGGGGATACCCAGAATCAGCCCCAGCATTTT. It encodes CASSLGDTQNQPQHF.

In this sample, this clonotype turned up many times. The junction shows a germline mismatch at one end, possibly a read error. J is TRBJ2-3 and V is TRBV4-1; possible D gene TRBD2, 5 bases. The CDR3 has 14 residues. The germline V gene has CDR1 MGHRA and CDR2 YSYEKL. CDR3 nucleotides: TGTGCCAGCAGCCAAGAAGGCGGGACAGATACGCAGTATTTT. Encoded protein: CASSQEGGTDTQYF.

This clonotype occurred a few times. J is TRBJ2-1 and V is TRBV20-1, with 7 bases lining up with TRBD2. This CDR3 region has 16 residues. V was clipped by 6 bases and J by 7 bases; unmatched bases: 18. Germline CDR1 DFQATT, CDR2 SNEGSKA (reference sequence). This CDR3 reads CSAPRWGGSTANEQFF. CDR3 in DNA: TGCAGTGCACCTCGGTGGGGCGGGAGTACTGCAAATGAGCAGTTCTTC.

A few counts support this clonotype. The chain has TRBV29-1 and TRBJ1-1; unclear D gene. The CDR3 spans 11 residues. Germline CDR1 reads SQVTM; CDR2 reads ANQGSEA. Trimming cost V 4 bases and J 5 bases, with 8 bases left between them. This chain's CDR3 is CSVGLTTEAFF. The CDR3 DNA reads TGCAGCGTTGGTCTGACTACTGAAGCTTTCTTT.

This clonotype came up a few times. CDR3 sequence: CASSLPGTNEKLFF. As DNA, the CDR3 is TGCGCCAGCAGCTTGCCGGGGACTAATGAAAAACTGTTTTTT. The gene calls are TRBV5-1 and TRBJ1-4; D uncertain. CDR3 length: 14 amino acids. Germline CDR1 and CDR2: SGHRS and YFSETQ. V lost 1 base and J 2 bases, leaving 6 bases between the germline ends.

The gene calls are TRBV5-4 and TRBJ2-1, with D uncertain. The length of the CDR3 is 12 residues. Germline loops: CDR1 SGHNT, CDR2 YYREEE (reference sequence). V lost 4 bases and J lost 5, with 7 bases in between. The CDR3 here is CASSRGHNEQFF. The CDR3 region has the DNA TGTGCCAGCAGCCGCGGCCACAATGAGCAGTTCTTC.

This clonotype was seen only a few times. The gene calls are TRBV7-2 and TRBJ2-3; 9 positions match TRBD2. The CDR3 length is 15 residues. Germline V gene data show CDR1 as SGHTA and CDR2 as FQGNSA. J was trimmed by 5 bases and V by 0 bases; bases with no gene match: 3. The CDR3 here is CASSLASGSVDTQYF. CDR3 DNA: TGTGCCAGCAGCTTAGCTAGCGGGAGCGTAGATACGCAGTATTTT.

The gene calls are TRBV7-8 and TRBJ2-5, with 8 positions matching TRBD1. V was pared by 2 bases and J by 1 base, with 6 bases of the junction left unmatched. Germline lookup yields CDR1 SGHVS and CDR2 FQNEAQ. The CDR3 has 16 amino acids. The CDR3 DNA reads TGTGCCAGCAGCTTAAGGACAGGGCAGGTCCAAGAGACCCAGTACTTC. Protein product: CASSLRTGQVQETQYF.

This clonotype was counted a few times. The chain has TRBV20-1 and TRBJ2-1; D possibly matches TRBD1 or TRBD2 (5 bases each). This CDR3 is 12 amino acids long. V lost 3 bases and J 7 bases, leaving 10 bases between the germline ends. Per the germline V gene, CDR1 is DFQATT and CDR2 is SNEGSKA (reference sequence). The CDR3 DNA follows: TGCAGTGCTAGGGGGGATTTGAATGAGCAGTTCTTC. Amino acids: CSARGDLNEQFF.

The J gene is TRBJ2-1, the V gene TRBV7-3, with D tentatively TRBD1 or TRBD2 (5 bases each). The germline V and J ends were trimmed by 0 bases and 10 bases, with 7 bases remaining between them. CDR1 is SGHTA and CDR2 is FQGTGA in the germline V gene. This CDR3 region has 12 residues. CDR3 in amino acids: CASSLTGEEQFF. CDR3 DNA sequence: TGTGCCAGCAGCTTAACGGGGGAAGAGCAGTTCTTC.